This record looks at one T cell receptor (beta chain) sequence and its context. Its antigen is unidentified. Generated by immunoSEQ multiplex PCR, the TCRdb table keeps only in-frame clones and is missing some. The sample has about 26,000 clones; 75% to 85% are singletons. The sample originates from a study of siplizumab effects on memory and regulatory T cells. Whole-study results and caveats: Treatment with siplizumab left mappable alloreactive CD4+ clones averaging approximately 68% Treg-derived, compared with 25% to 30% in controls. Naive T cells seemed more diverse than memory cells; they also seemed major alloresponse contributors.

The V gene's germline CDR1 is ENHRY and CDR2 SYGVKD. The CDR3 sequence is 15 residues long. After removal of 6 bases from V and 4 bases from J, the junction contained 10 bases not matched to a gene. The sample comprised memory CD4+ T cells sorted from blood. The sequence derives from a human donor in good health. V and J are TRBV10-3 and TRBJ1-1; 8 nucleotides align to TRBD1. The CDR3 nucleotides are TGTGCCATCAGCGAACAGGGGGGTCAGGCCACTGAAGCTTTCTTT. Protein: CAISEQGGQATEAFF.